This entry describes one T cell receptor beta chain. The sample comes from a study of blood T cell repertoires in COVID-19. In the authors' workflow: Scientists estimated how many nucleated cells there were by amplifying reference gene primers. Here immunoSEQ multiplex PCR was the method, and the copy in TCRdb shows in-frame clones only, minus some. V and J calls and clone size are those listed in that table; D and trimming were worked out from the DNA. Of approximately 56,000 clones listed, roughly four fifths are singletons. The germline gives CDR1 SGHDT, CDR2 YYEEEE. V lost 4 bases, J lost 7 bases, and 7 bases stayed unmatched. This CDR3 is 13 amino acids long.

The chain has TRBV5-6 and TRBJ1-1; 7 bases are shared with TRBD1. The sequencing sample was made of peripheral blood. This TCR was recovered from a woman aged 80 or older with COVID-19, enrolled during active disease. The CDR3 reads CASSPGDRVEAFF. The CDR3 DNA sequence: TGTGCCAGCAGCCCGGGAGACAGGGTTGAAGCTTTCTTT.